The present T cell receptor beta chain was sequenced within a study of shared clonotypes between healthy human individuals. Findings of the study overall: Clonotypes shared by all four sorted-subset donors had higher generation probabilities than non-shared clonotypes.

There were only Caucasian adults among the donors, and all lived in Nashville, Tennessee. This CDR3 has 14 residues. Germline lookup yields CDR1 SGHTA and CDR2 FQGNSA. V was pared by 0 bases and J by 4 bases, with 10 bases between. Libraries were prepared by immunoSEQ multiplex PCR; TCRdb keeps only in-frame clonotypes and omits some of them. The sample yields 2 million to 2.5 million clones, approximately 93% seen once. Of note for this clone: The target antigen is unknown. This sample includes further DNA sequences coding for the same CDR3.

Input material: naive CD4+ T cells from PBMCs. The subset was: CD45RA+ positively selected. This sequence joins TRBV7-2 and TRBJ2-7; D is undetermined. This TCR came from a man aged 18 to 29 in good health. Some clones in this sample may be carry-over from other donors' samples. CDR3 in DNA: TGTGCCAGCAGCTTAGCTGGCGTGGGTTACGAGCAGTACTTC. Translation gives CASSLAGVGYEQYF. The full variable domain, rest sourced from reference TRBV7-2 and TRBJ2-7, is GAGVSQSPSNKVTEKGKDVELRCDPISGHTALYWYRQSLGQGLEFLIYFQGNSAPDKSGLPSDRFSAERTGGSVSTLTIQRTQQEDSAVYLCASSLAGVGYEQYFGPGTRLTVT.